This TCR beta chain was documented in a study of vaccination effects on CD4 cells after COVID-19. As regards this clone: The antigen is undetermined.

The V segment lost 8 bases and the J segment 4 bases; nucleotides outside the gene matches: 8. Per the germline V gene, CDR1 is MNHEY and CDR2 is SVGAGI. The CDR3 totals 14 residues. The method was immunoSEQ multiplex PCR; TCRdb's version includes in-frame clones alone and lacks a portion of them. The table includes tens of thousands of clones, 70% to 80% detected once. It was after approximately 11 days of culture that CD4+ T cells were isolated. Both day 3 and day 7 saw half the medium replaced with IL-2 medium. The chain recombines TRBV6-5 with TRBJ2-5; 9 bases match TRBD2. The source material was CD4+ T cells from PBMCs cultured without peptide, sampled before COVID-19 vaccination. This receptor was obtained from a human donor who received a COVID-19 vaccine. The CDR3 DNA follows: TGTGCCAGCTCCGCGGGGGGGCCGGTAGAGACCCAGTACTTC. It yields the protein CASSAGGPVETQYF.